This T cell receptor (beta chain) was profiled in a study of cytomegalovirus exposure and HLA in healthy donors. Using immunoSEQ multiplex PCR, the repertoire was profiled, and TCRdb retains in-frame clones only, with some absent. This table holds 240,000 or so clones, about 86% found once. The CDR3 contains 15 residues. Germline assignment: CDR1 ENHRY and CDR2 SYGVKD. V was pared by 4 bases and J by 8 bases, with 9 bases of the junction left unmatched. Comment on this clone: As yet, its antigen is unknown.

Study-wide findings and caveats: Associated with cytomegalovirus, according to the listing, were 150 to 200 TCR beta chains.

The 120-subject validation cohort, separate from the approximately 670-subject first cohort, included the donors. The chain employs TRBV10-3 and TRBJ2-2, with 8 positions matching TRBD1. The source is a woman aged 30 to 39 in good health and CMV-seropositive. The sample consisted of PBMCs. CDR3 sequence (DNA): TGTGCCATCAGTGGGAAGGACAGGGTTCAGGGGGAGCTGTTTTTT. Translated, it gives CAISGKDRVQGELFF.